This T cell receptor (beta chain) was recovered during a study of blood T cell repertoires in COVID-19. About the study: Both acute and convalescent COVID-19 samples were obtained from the United States, Italy and Spain. T cells, B-cell-depleted T cells, or PBMCs provided the cDNA or gDNA that served as material.

Seattle-derived patients entered the study during active infection and were followed longitudinally. The germline CDR1 and CDR2 sequences are SGHAT and FQNNGV. Trimming at V came to 4 bases and at J to 5 bases, leaving 10 bases not matched to a gene. The CDR3 length is 16 residues. Original analysis: Estimates of nucleated cell counts were drawn from the amplification of reference gene primers. Sequencing used immunoSEQ multiplex PCR; TCRdb keeps in-frame clones, though not all of them. V and J calls plus clone size are reproduced from that table; the DNA served to infer D and trimming. The table includes roughly 350,000 clones, roughly 86% detected once.

The chain joins TRBV11-2 to TRBJ2-3, with 9 bases matching TRBD2. The sequencing input was peripheral blood. This sequence was found in a woman in her 70s with COVID-19, enrolled during active disease. The CDR3 DNA follows: TGTGCCAGCAGCTCCATGGGCGGGGGGGCCGGAGATACGCAGTATTTT. It is translated as CASSSMGGGAGDTQYF.